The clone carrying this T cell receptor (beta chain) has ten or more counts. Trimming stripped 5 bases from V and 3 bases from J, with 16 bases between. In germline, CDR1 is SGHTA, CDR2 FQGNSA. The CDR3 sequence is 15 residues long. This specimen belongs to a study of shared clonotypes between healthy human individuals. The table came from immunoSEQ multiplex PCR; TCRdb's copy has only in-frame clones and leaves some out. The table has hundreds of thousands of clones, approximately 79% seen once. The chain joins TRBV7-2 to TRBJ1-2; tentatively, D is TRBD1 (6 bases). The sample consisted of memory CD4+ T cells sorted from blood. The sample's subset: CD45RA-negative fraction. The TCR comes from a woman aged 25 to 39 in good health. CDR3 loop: CASSTYLQGDYGYTF. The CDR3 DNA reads TGTGCCAGCAGCACATATTTACAGGGAGACTATGGCTACACCTTC.